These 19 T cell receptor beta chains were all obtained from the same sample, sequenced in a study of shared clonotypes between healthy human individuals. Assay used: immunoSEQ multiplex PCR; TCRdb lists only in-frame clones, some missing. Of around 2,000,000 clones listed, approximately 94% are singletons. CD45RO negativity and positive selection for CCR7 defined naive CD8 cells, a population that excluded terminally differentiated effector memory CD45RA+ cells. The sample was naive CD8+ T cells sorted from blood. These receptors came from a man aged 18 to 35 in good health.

The CDR3 region has the DNA TGTGCCAGCAGCCTAGGGAGGGTTGCGTACGAGCAGTACTTC. Amino acids: CASSLGRVAYEQYF. The rearrangement uses TRBV6-5 and TRBJ2-7; 7 nucleotides line up with TRBD2. J was trimmed by 4 bases and V by 6 bases; bases with no gene match: 9. The CDR3 totals 14 residues. Looked up from germline, CDR1 is MNHEY and CDR2 is SVGAGI.

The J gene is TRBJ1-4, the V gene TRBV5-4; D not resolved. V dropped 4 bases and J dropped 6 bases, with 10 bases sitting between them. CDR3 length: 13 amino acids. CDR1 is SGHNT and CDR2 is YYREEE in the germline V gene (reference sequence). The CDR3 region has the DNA TGTGCCAGCAGCATTCCCCCACATGAAAAACTGTTTTTT. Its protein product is CASSIPPHEKLFF. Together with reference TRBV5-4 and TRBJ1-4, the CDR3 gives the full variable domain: ETGVTQSPTHLIKTRGQQVTLRCSSQSGHNTVSWYQQALGQGPQFIFQYYREEENGRGNFPPRFSGLQFPNYSSELNVNALELDDSALYLCASSIPPHEKLFFGSGTQLSVL.

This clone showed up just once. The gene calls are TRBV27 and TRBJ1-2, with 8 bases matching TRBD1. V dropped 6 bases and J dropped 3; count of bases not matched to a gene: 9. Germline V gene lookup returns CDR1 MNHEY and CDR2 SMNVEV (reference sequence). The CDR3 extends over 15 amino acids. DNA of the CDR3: TGTGCCAGCAGCCCCGACAGGGGAGAAGACTATGGCTACACCTTC. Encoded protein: CASSPDRGEDYGYTF.

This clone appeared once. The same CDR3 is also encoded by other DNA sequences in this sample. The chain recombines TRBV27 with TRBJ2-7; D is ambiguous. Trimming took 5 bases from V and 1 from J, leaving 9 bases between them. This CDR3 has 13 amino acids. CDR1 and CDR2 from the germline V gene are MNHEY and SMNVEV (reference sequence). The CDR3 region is CASSPHGSYEQYF. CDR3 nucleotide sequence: TGTGCCAGCAGTCCTCACGGTTCCTACGAGCAGTACTTC.

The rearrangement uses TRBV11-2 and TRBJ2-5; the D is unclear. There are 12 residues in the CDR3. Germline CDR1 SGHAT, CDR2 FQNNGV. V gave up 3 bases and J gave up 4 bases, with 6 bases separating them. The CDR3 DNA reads TGTGCCAGCAGCTTCCCTGTAGAGACCCAGTACTTC. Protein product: CASSFPVETQYF.

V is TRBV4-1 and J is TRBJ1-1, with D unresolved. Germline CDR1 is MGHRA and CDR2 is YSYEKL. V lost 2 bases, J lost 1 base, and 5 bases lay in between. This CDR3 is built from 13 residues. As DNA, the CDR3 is TGCGCCAGCAGCCAAAACAGGAACACTGAAGCTTTCTTT. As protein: CASSQNRNTEAFF.

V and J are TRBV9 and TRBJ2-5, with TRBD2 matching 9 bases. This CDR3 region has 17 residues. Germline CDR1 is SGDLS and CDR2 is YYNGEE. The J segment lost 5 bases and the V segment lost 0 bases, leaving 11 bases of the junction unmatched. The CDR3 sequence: CASSVEGASGMRETQYF. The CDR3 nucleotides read TGTGCCAGCAGCGTAGAAGGGGCTAGCGGGATGCGGGAGACCCAGTACTTC.

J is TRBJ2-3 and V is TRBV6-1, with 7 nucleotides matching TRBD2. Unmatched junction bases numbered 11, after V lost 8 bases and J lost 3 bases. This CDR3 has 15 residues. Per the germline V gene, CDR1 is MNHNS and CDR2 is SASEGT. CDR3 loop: CASALGGMMTDTQYF. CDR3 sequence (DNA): TGTGCCAGCGCCCTGGGGGGGATGATGACAGATACGCAGTATTTT.

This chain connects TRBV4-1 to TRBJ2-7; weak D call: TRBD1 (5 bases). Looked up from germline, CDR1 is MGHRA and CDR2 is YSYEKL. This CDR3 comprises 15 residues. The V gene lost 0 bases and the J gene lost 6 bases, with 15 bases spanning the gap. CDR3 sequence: CASSQDSQVGSEQYF. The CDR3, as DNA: TGCGCCAGCAGCCAAGATTCACAGGTCGGCTCCGAGCAGTACTTC.

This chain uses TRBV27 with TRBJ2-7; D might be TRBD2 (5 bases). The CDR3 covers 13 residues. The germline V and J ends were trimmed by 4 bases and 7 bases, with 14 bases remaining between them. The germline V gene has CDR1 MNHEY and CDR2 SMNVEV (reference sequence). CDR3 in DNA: TGTGCCAGCAGTTACGGCTGGCCGGGGGAGCAGTACTTC. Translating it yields CASSYGWPGEQYF.

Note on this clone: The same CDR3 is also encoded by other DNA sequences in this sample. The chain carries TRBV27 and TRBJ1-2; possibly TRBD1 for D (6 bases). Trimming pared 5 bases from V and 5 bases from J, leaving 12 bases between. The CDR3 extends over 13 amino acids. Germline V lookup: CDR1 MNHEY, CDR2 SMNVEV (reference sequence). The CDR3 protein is CASSVGGAYGYTF. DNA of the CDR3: TGTGCCAGCAGTGTGGGGGGCGCGTATGGCTACACCTTC.

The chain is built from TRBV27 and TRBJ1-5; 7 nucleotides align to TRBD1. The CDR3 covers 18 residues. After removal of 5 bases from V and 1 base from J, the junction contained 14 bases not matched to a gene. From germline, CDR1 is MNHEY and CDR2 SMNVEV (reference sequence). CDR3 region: CASSPFPQTGPSNQPQHF. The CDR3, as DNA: TGTGCCAGCAGTCCTTTCCCCCAGACAGGGCCCAGCAATCAGCCCCAGCATTTT.

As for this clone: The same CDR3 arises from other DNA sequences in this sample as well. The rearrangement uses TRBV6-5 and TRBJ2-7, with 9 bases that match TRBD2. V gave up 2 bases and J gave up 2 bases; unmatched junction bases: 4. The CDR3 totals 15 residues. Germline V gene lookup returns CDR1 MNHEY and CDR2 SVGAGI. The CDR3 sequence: CASSYATSGAYEQYF. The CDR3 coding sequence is TGTGCCAGCAGTTACGCGACTAGCGGAGCCTACGAGCAGTACTTC.

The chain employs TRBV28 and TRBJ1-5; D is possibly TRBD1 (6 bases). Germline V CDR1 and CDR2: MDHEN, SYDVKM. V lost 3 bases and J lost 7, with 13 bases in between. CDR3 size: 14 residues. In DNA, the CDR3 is TGTGCCAGCAGTTTCCTGGGGGCAGGGCAGCCCCAGCATTTT. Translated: CASSFLGAGQPQHF.

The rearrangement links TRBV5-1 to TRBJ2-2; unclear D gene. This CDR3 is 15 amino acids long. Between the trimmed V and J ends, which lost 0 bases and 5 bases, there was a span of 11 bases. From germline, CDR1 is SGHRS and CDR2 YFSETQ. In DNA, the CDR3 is TGCGCCAGCAGCTTGGTCAAGATGGGGACCGGGGAGCTGTTTTTT. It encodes CASSLVKMGTGELFF.

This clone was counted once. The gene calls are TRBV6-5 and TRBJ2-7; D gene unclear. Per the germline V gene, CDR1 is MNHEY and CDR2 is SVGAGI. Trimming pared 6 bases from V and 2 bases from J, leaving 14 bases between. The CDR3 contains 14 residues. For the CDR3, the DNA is TGTGCCAGCAGCGACTCCGGGCCCCCCTACGAGCAGTACTTC. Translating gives CASSDSGPPYEQYF.

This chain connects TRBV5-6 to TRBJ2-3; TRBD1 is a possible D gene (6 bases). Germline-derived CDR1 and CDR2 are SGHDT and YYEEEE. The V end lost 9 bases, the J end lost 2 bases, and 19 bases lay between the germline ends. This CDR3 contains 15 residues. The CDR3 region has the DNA TGTGCCACCAATGCCGGGACAATCAACACAGATACGCAGTATTTT. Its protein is CATNAGTINTDTQYF.

The CDR3 protein is CASSPGTSRVVQYF. The CDR3 bases are TGTGCCAGCAGTCCTGGGACTAGTCGGGTTGTCCAGTACTTC. The V call is TRBV27, the J call TRBJ2-5; TRBD2 matches at 8 bases. The germline CDR1 and CDR2 sequences are MNHEY and SMNVEV (reference sequence). The CDR3 has 14 amino acids. V dropped 5 bases and J dropped 10; count of bases not matched to a gene: 12.

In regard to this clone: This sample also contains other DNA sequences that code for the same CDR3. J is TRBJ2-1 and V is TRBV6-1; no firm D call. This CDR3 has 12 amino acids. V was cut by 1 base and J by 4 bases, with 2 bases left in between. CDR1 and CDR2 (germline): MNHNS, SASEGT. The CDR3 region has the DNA TGTGCCAGCAGTGAAGTTTACAATGAGCAGTTCTTC. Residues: CASSEVYNEQFF.